Below, 13 T cell receptor beta chains from the same sample are listed, as sequenced in a study of cytotoxic CD8 clonotypes in ibrutinib-treated CLL. Sequenced by immunoSEQ multiplex PCR; TCRdb stores in-frame clones only, minus some. The sample includes fewer than 80,000 clones, less than 60% of them seen just once. Sequencing was performed on PBMCs, taken after 12 months of ibrutinib treatment. The receptors stem from a human donor with chronic lymphocytic leukemia.

This chain links TRBV5-1 with TRBJ2-1; D is ambiguous. With 0 bases removed from V and 5 bases from J, the gap between germline ends came to 3 bases. The germline V gene has CDR1 SGHRS and CDR2 YFSETQ. The CDR3 is 12 residues long. The CDR3 loop reads CASSLDNNEQFF. The CDR3 DNA sequence: TGCGCCAGCAGCTTGGACAACAATGAGCAGTTCTTC.

This sequence joins TRBV30 and TRBJ1-1; 9 nucleotides align to TRBD1. Germline CDR1 is GTSNPN and CDR2 is SVGIG (reference sequence). The CDR3 contains 16 residues. V lost 8 bases to trimming and J lost 4 bases; unmatched junction nucleotides: 17. CDR3: CATKSPGTGTGTEAFF. Written as DNA, the CDR3 is TGTGCCACGAAAAGCCCCGGGACAGGGACAGGCACTGAAGCTTTCTTT.

This clone was detected once. The rearrangement uses TRBV7-9 and TRBJ2-7; D remains unclear. V lost 9 bases, J lost 2 bases, and 17 bases lay in between. The germline CDR1 and CDR2 sequences are SEHNR and FQNEAQ (reference sequence). This CDR3 has 14 residues. The CDR3 nucleotides read TGTGCCAGAACCCACGGGCGAGCGACCTACGAGCAGTACTTC. Its translation is CARTHGRATYEQYF.

The chain has TRBV2 and TRBJ2-7, with a possible D match to TRBD2 (6 bases). The CDR3 has 13 amino acids. The V end lost 5 bases, the J end lost 6 bases, and 14 bases lay between the germline ends. Germline loops: CDR1 SNHLY, CDR2 FYNNEI. DNA for the CDR3: TGTGCCAGCAGTCCCTTAGGAGGGGTCGAGCAGTACGTC. This sequence encodes CASSPLGGVEQYV.

This rearrangement joins TRBV14 to TRBJ2-5; 8 nucleotides line up with TRBD2. Germline loops: CDR1 SGHDN, CDR2 FVKESK. This CDR3 spans 15 amino acids. Trimming cost V 3 bases and J 4 bases; bases outside gene matches: 7. DNA for the CDR3: TGTGCCAGCAGCCATGCGGGGGGACCCGGAGAGACCCAGTACTTC. Protein: CASSHAGGPGETQYF. The whole variable domain, remainder taken from reference TRBV14 and TRBJ2-5, is EAGVTQFPSHSVIEKGQTVTLRCDPISGHDNLYWYRRVMGKEIKFLLHFVKESKQDESGMPNNRFLAERTGGTYSTLKVQPAELEDSGVYFCASSHAGGPGETQYFGPGTRLLVL.

This clone was seen at least ten times. The chain employs TRBV7-9 and TRBJ2-7, with 12 bases lining up with TRBD2. Looked up from germline, CDR1 is SEHNR and CDR2 is FQNEAQ (reference sequence). The CDR3 covers 13 residues. CDR3: CATTSGGSYEQYF. CDR3 sequence (DNA): TGTGCTACAACTAGCGGGGGGTCCTACGAGCAGTACTTC.

V usage is TRBV18 and J usage is TRBJ1-5; D gene uncertain. The germline V gene has CDR1 KGHSH and CDR2 LQKENI. Between the trimmed V and J ends, which lost 2 bases and 8 bases, there was a span of 10 bases. CDR3 length: 13 amino acids. The CDR3: CASSPSGIEPQHF. The CDR3 region has the DNA TGTGCCAGCTCACCATCAGGTATTGAGCCCCAGCATTTT.

This clone came up once. V usage is TRBV7-3 and J usage is TRBJ2-3; D is possibly TRBD1 or TRBD2 (5 bases each). Germline assignment: CDR1 SGHTA and CDR2 FQGTGA. The CDR3 consists of 16 residues. The V end was cut by 0 bases, the J end by 6 bases, with 16 bases between. The DNA of the CDR3 is TGTGCCAGCAGCTTAACGGTGAAGGGGAGCCTGGATACGCAGTATTTT. Protein product: CASSLTVKGSLDTQYF.

J is TRBJ1-2 and V is TRBV19, with unresolved D. The length of the CDR3 is 13 residues. The V gene's germline CDR1 is LNHDA and CDR2 SQIVND (reference sequence). V was cut by 10 bases and J by 0 bases, with 12 bases left in between. The CDR3 region is CATHSVTNYGYTF. The CDR3 nucleotides read TGTGCCACCCACTCGGTTACTAACTATGGCTACACCTTC.

On this clone itself: Being one base from a much bigger clone, this may be a read error. The V gene is TRBV13, the J gene TRBJ2-3, with D possibly being TRBD2 (6 bases). Per germline, CDR1 PRHDT and CDR2 FYEKMQ (reference sequence). The germline V and J ends were trimmed by 7 bases and 6 bases, with 17 bases remaining between them. The CDR3 is made up of 14 amino acids. In DNA, the CDR3 is TGTGCCAGCAAACCGGGACTGAGGACCGATACGCAGTATTTT. This translates into CASKPGLRTDTQYF.

The V gene is TRBV28, the J gene TRBJ1-2; TRBD1 might be the D (5 bases). Trimming took off 4 bases at V and 0 bases at J, with 18 bases between the two ends. The CDR3 is 17 amino acids. The germline V gene encodes CDR1 MDHEN and CDR2 SYDVKM. CDR3 region: CASSWLQPGTANYGYTF. CDR3 DNA sequence: TGTGCCAGCAGTTGGCTCCAGCCAGGGACGGCTAACTATGGCTACACCTTC.

This chain joins TRBV4-1 and TRBJ1-3; D unresolved. The length of the CDR3 is 18 residues. V was trimmed by 0 bases and J by 0 bases, leaving 15 bases between them. Germline-derived CDR1 and CDR2 are MGHRA and YSYEKL. The CDR3, as DNA: TGCGCCAGCAGCCAAGAAATGGGCAGGTCAGACTCTGGAAACACCATATATTTT. Protein: CASSQEMGRSDSGNTIYF.

The V gene is TRBV16, the J gene TRBJ1-2; D gene ambiguous. V lost 4 bases to trimming and J lost 4 bases, with 7 bases between them. The CDR3 runs to 12 residues. Germline loops: CDR1 KGHSY, CDR2 FQNENV. The CDR3 DNA reads as TGTGCCAGCAGCCGGGAGCCCTATGGCTACACCTTC. Encoded protein: CASSREPYGYTF.